This passage covers 18 T cell receptor beta chains from one sample sequenced in a study of T cell repertoires in cytomegalovirus infection (dated by TCRdb to about 2019). Sequencing instrument: Illumina HiSeq 1500. In-frame beta chains were kept once TCRdb had trimmed the public reads at Q25 with fastp and called clones with MiXCR. Rows are unified per CDR3 protein, each entry keeping the most common DNA and genes. The sample table contains more than 250,000 distinct CDR3 sequences; only one count was recorded for roughly 15% of them. 8.5% to 9% of the sample is in the top ten clones. The specimen was PBMCs. These receptors were obtained from a human donor in good health (CMV status not recorded). Some clones in this sample may be carry-over from other donors' samples.

The rearrangement uses TRBV29-1 and TRBJ2-7; D is possibly TRBD1 (6 bases). The germline V gene encodes CDR1 SQVTM and CDR2 ANQGSEA. Trimming cost V 6 bases and J 2 bases, with 14 bases left between them. This CDR3 comprises 13 residues. CDR3 in amino acids: CSVGNRDTYEQYF. DNA for the CDR3: TGCAGCGTGGGAAACAGGGACACCTACGAGCAGTACTTC.

This clonotype was detected ten times or more. V is TRBV7-3 and J is TRBJ2-3; D unresolved. This CDR3 contains 21 residues. The V and J ends lost 1 base and 0 bases respectively, with 26 bases between them. Per the germline V gene, CDR1 is SGHTA and CDR2 is FQGTGA. This CDR3 reads CASSLKFAWAPIRTSTDTQYF. CDR3 bases: TGTGCCAGCAGCTTAAAATTCGCTTGGGCACCAATCAGAACTAGCACAGATACGCAGTATTTT.

The rearrangement uses TRBV9 and TRBJ2-1, with 9 positions matching TRBD2. The CDR3 extends over 17 amino acids. V lost 0 bases, J lost 8 bases, and 12 bases stayed unmatched. Germline V lookup: CDR1 SGDLS, CDR2 YYNGEE. This chain's CDR3 is CASSVAPRGGARDEQFF. In DNA, the CDR3 is TGTGCCAGCAGCGTAGCGCCCCGCGGGGGGGCGCGAGATGAGCAGTTCTTC. The entire variable domain, with the rest obtained from reference TRBV9 and TRBJ2-1, is as follows: DSGVTQTPKHLITATGQRVTLRCSPRSGDLSVYWYQQSLDQGLQFLIQYYNGEERAKGNILERFSAQQFPDLHSELNLSSLELGDSALYFCASSVAPRGGARDEQFFGPGTRLTVL.

This clonotype has a count of ten or more. The CDR3 region has the DNA TGTGCCAGCAGCTTAAGGCGGTCGAACACTGAAGCTTTCTTT. Translated: CASSLRRSNTEAFF. The chain combines TRBV7-9 with TRBJ1-1; D ambiguous. V lost 2 bases and J lost 1, with 8 bases in between. Germline V CDR1 and CDR2: SEHNR, FQNEAQ (reference sequence). The CDR3 sequence is 14 residues long. Looking up the rest from reference TRBV7-9 and TRBJ1-1 gives the full variable domain: DTGVSQNPRHKITKRGQNVTFRCDPISEHNRLYWYRQTLGQGPEFLTYFQNEAQLEKSRLLSDRFSAERPKGSFSTLEIQRTEQGDSAMYLCASSLRRSNTEAFFGQGTRLTVV.

The chain combines TRBV19 with TRBJ1-1; D may be TRBD1 (5 bases). Germline V gives CDR1 LNHDA, CDR2 SQIVND (reference sequence). The CDR3 consists of 14 residues. V was cut by 1 base and J by 4 bases, with 10 bases left in between. The CDR3: CASSIVRQTTEAFF. As DNA, the CDR3 is TGTGCCAGTAGTATAGTTCGACAGACCACTGAAGCTTTCTTT.

This clonotype turned up a few times. The chain recombines TRBV29-1 with TRBJ1-1; weak D call: TRBD1 (5 bases). V lost 4 bases, J lost 5 bases, and 8 bases lay in between. The CDR3 extends over 11 amino acids. Per germline, CDR1 SQVTM and CDR2 ANQGSEA. CDR3 amino acids: CSVAGPTEAFF. The CDR3 region has the DNA TGCAGCGTTGCAGGGCCTACTGAAGCTTTCTTT.

This clonotype was seen at least ten times. J is TRBJ1-3 and V is TRBV7-2; a possible D gene is TRBD1 (6 bases). This CDR3 has 15 residues. The V gene lost 4 bases and the J gene lost 2 bases, with 12 bases spanning the gap. Per the germline V gene, CDR1 is SGHTA and CDR2 is FQGNSA. This chain's CDR3 is CASSSPQGTGNTIYF. In DNA form, the CDR3 reads TGTGCCAGCAGCTCCCCCCAGGGGACTGGAAACACCATATATTTT. Full variable domain (missing parts from reference TRBV7-2 and TRBJ1-3): GAGVSQSPSNKVTEKGKDVELRCDPISGHTALYWYRQSLGQGLEFLIYFQGNSAPDKSGLPSDRFSAERTGGSVSTLTIQRTQQEDSAVYLCASSSPQGTGNTIYFGEGSWLTVV.

The rearrangement joins TRBV25-1 to TRBJ2-7; D is unresolved. The CDR3 totals 11 residues. From germline, CDR1 is MGHDK and CDR2 SYGVNS. The V gene lost 4 bases and the J gene lost 6 bases, with 7 bases spanning the gap. The CDR3 protein is CASSGLLEQYF. The CDR3 nucleotides are TGTGCCAGCAGTGGGTTGCTCGAGCAGTACTTC.

This clonotype was seen a few times. CDR3 loop: CASRPLVGQGSQPQHF. The CDR3 nucleotides read TGTGCCAGCAGGCCGCTGGTAGGACAGGGCAGTCAGCCCCAGCATTTT. This sequence joins TRBV6-5 and TRBJ1-5; 8 nucleotides agree with TRBD1. CDR3 length equals 16 residues. Losses at the gene ends were 6 bases for V and 6 bases for J; bases not matched to a gene: 13. The germline V gene has CDR1 MNHEY and CDR2 SVGAGI.

This clonotype occurred many times. The chain joins TRBV29-1 to TRBJ2-7; TRBD2 might be the D (5 bases). Germline V lookup: CDR1 SQVTM, CDR2 ANQGSEA. The CDR3 extends over 12 amino acids. The V and J ends lost 2 bases and 4 bases respectively, with 9 bases between them. CDR3 residues: CSVESPGYEQYF. As DNA, the CDR3 is TGCAGCGTTGAATCCCCGGGGTACGAGCAGTACTTC.

The chain links TRBV28 to TRBJ2-7, with TRBD2 identical over 13 bases. V lost 9 bases, J lost 7 bases, and 9 bases stayed unmatched. The CDR3 is made up of 14 amino acids. Germline assignment: CDR1 MDHEN and CDR2 SYDVKM. CDR3 nucleotides: TGTGCCAGTCGAGGACTAGCGGGAGTGGGTGAGCAGTACTTC. Amino acid sequence: CASRGLAGVGEQYF.

The rearrangement uses TRBV29-1 and TRBJ1-1, with TRBD1 as a possible D gene (5 bases). V gave up 7 bases and J gave up 0 bases, with 15 bases separating them. The CDR3 spans 14 residues. CDR1 is SQVTM and CDR2 is ANQGSEA in the germline V gene. CDR3 sequence reads: CSEGRRSLNTEAFF. The CDR3 DNA sequence: TGCAGCGAGGGGCGCAGATCCTTGAACACTGAAGCTTTCTTT.

This clonotype occurred a few times. The V and J genes are TRBV4-1 and TRBJ2-2, with 8 bases identical to TRBD2. CDR3 size: 17 residues. V was pared by 0 bases and J by 0 bases, with 3 bases of the junction left unmatched. Germline V gene lookup returns CDR1 MGHRA and CDR2 YSYEKL. CDR3 in DNA: TGCGCCAGCAGCCAAGATGCGGGGGGCCCGAACACCGGGGAGCTGTTTTTT. Its protein is CASSQDAGGPNTGELFF.

The chain couples TRBV11-2 to TRBJ2-1, with 11 bases lining up with TRBD2. Per the germline V gene, CDR1 is SGHAT and CDR2 is FQNNGV. CDR3 length: 16 amino acids. The ends lost 0 bases at V and 5 bases at J; junction bases unmatched: 3. The DNA of the CDR3 is TGTGCCAGCAGCTTAGATCGACTAGCGGGAAACAATGAGCAGTTCTTC. This encodes CASSLDRLAGNNEQFF.

This chain uses TRBV4-1 with TRBJ2-7; 8 bases fit TRBD2. V shed 4 bases, J shed 6 bases, and the junction held 14 bases outside the gene matches. CDR1 and CDR2 (germline): MGHRA, YSYEKL. The CDR3 loop spans 16 amino acids. CDR3 amino acids: CASSRPGRGGPSEQYF. CDR3 nucleotide sequence: TGCGCCAGCAGCCGGCCCGGGAGGGGTGGTCCCTCCGAGCAGTACTTC.

This sequence joins TRBV5-1 and TRBJ2-1; D is undetermined. This CDR3 region has 11 residues. From germline, CDR1 is SGHRS and CDR2 YFSETQ. Trimming stripped 2 bases from V and 9 bases from J, with 6 bases between. The CDR3: CASSFHSEQFF. The CDR3 DNA sequence: TGCGCCAGCAGCTTCCACTCTGAGCAGTTCTTC.

This clonotype has a handful of counts. The chain has TRBV2 and TRBJ2-5; TRBD2 is a possible D gene (5 bases). With 5 bases removed from V and 3 bases from J, the gap between germline ends came to 19 bases. Germline-derived CDR1 and CDR2 are SNHLY and FYNNEI. The CDR3 consists of 16 residues. The CDR3 sequence is CASSRMTRLGEETQYF. As DNA, the CDR3 is TGTGCCAGCAGTAGAATGACAAGGCTCGGGGAAGAGACCCAGTACTTC.

This clonotype was recorded at least ten times. The chain uses TRBV7-2 and TRBJ1-5, with D tentatively TRBD1 (5 bases). The V end lost 5 bases, the J end lost 7 bases, and 15 bases lay between the germline ends. The CDR3 length is 14 residues. Germline lookup yields CDR1 SGHTA and CDR2 FQGNSA. The CDR3 reads CASSPKAGWQPQHF. In DNA, the CDR3 is TGTGCCAGCAGCCCAAAGGCAGGGTGGCAGCCCCAGCATTTT.